The TCR beta chain described here comes from a study of CXCR3-negative and CXCR3-positive naive CD8 T cells (dated by TCRdb to about 2019). As for the study more broadly: In total, approximately 150 million TRB reads were obtained, corresponding to roughly 1.5 +/- 0.3 million reads per library. Data from some twelve donors, pooled across two independent experiments, went into the diversity and physicochemical repertoire analyses. Naive subsets from five or six donors and memory cells from 3 donors were included in the TRBV-TRBJ cluster analysis. Overall study outcomes, separate from this receptor: Naive CXCR3-negative and CXCR3-positive cells from the same donor showed similar TRBV-TRBJ usage, whereas memory cells showed distinct patterns. Because surface CD5, which is linked to self-reactivity in mice, was comparable between the naive subsets, TCR interaction strength was also inferred from the physicochemical properties of TRB CDR3s. Compared with CXCR3-negative naive cells, CXCR3-positive naive cells had TRB CDR3s with higher hydrophobicity (lower Kidera factor 4), lower energy, and higher strength and volume indices. Comparably high repertoire diversity was found in both naive subsets, whereas much lower repertoire diversity was found in memory CD8+ T cells. Because CXCR3 expression was partially decreased after cryopreservation, freshly isolated PBMCs were used for most assays.

As regards this clonotype: Its antigen has not been determined.

Sequencer: NextSeq 550. The Human TCR Profiling Kit (MiLaboratory) was used to prepare UMI-labeled 5' RACE TRB cDNA libraries. The full amount of extracted RNA was used for cDNA synthesis, and the full amount of resulting cDNA was used for PCR amplification. The libraries were made side by side, with each library going through the same number of PCR cycles. The paper's data handling went like this. With a minimum of two reads required per UMI, MIGEC and MiXCR pulled out about 52,000 +/- 9,100 unique UMI-labeled TRB cDNA molecules from each library. An average of approximately 40,000 +/- 10,000 functional in-frame TRB CDR3 nucleotide clonotypes without stop codons was found per library. After downsampling to 5000 UMI-labeled TRB molecules per sample, diversity metrics such as normalized Shannon-Wiener and Chao1 were calculated in VDJtools. For the central five CDR3 residues, VDJtools calculated physicochemical properties weighted by clonotype size, namely interaction energy, strength, volume and Kidera factor 4. With the reads reprocessed by TCRdb, a single entry stands for each CDR3 protein sequence and no DNA is reported. For this entry, the V and J calls and clone size follow TCRdb and not the study's own pipeline. Per the sample table, the count is 130,000 to 150,000 distinct CDR3 sequences. Of the sample, around 0.3% falls within the top ten clones.

For every CD8+ T cell subset, around 300,000 cells were flow-sorted straight into RLT lysis buffer, and each subset was sorted in triplicate. To exclude memory contaminants, naive CD8+ T cells were stringently defined as CD45RO-CCR7+CD27+CD95-. Using standard density gradient centrifugation, peripheral blood mononuclear cells were isolated from buffy coats. A FACSAria III was used to flow-sort naive CD8+ T cells into CXCR3-negative and CXCR3-positive populations. Total RNA was extracted from sorted cells with an RNeasy Mini Kit. CDR3 length: 18 amino acids, cysteine to phenylalanine. Only the protein is on record. Per the germline V gene, SGHDN is the CDR1 and FVKESK is the CDR2.

This TCR was sampled from a human donor in good health. Some clones in this sample may be carry-over from other donors' samples. Sequenced: naive CXCR3+ CD8+ T cells from blood. The cell subset or site label of this sample denotes: CD45RO-CCR7+CD27+CD95- naive CD8+ T cells expressing CXCR3 (TNR3+). The V gene is TRBV14 and the J gene is TRBJ1-4; there is no DNA to check the TCRdb D call of TRBD1. CDR3 region: CASSQLPGQTATNEKLFF.